These T cell receptor beta chains were read from a single sample in a study of blood T cell repertoires in COVID-19. Using immunoSEQ multiplex PCR, the repertoire was profiled, and TCRdb retains in-frame clones only, with some absent. The sample has around 80,000 clones, over 75% seen once; the top ten hold less than 15%. Sequencing was done on a sample of peripheral blood. The receptors were sampled from a man aged 80 or over with acute or convalescent COVID-19. Both conserved end residues are part of each CDR3. Fields, in order: V gene, clone size, D gene, J gene, CDR3 DNA, CDR3 protein. A D gene is named only where the DNA matches it firmly. A row's size may be missing; if present it is once, few, many or a size class.

TRBV6-6	-	-	TRBJ1-4	-	CASSSSGEKLFF
TRBV20-1	-	-	TRBJ1-1	TGCAGTGCTAGTCGGCAGGGGCGATCTGAAGCTTTCTTT	CSASRQGRSEAFF
TRBV5-1	-	-	TRBJ2-1	TGCGCCAGCAGCTTGGGGCAGGGCTCCTACAATGAGCAGTTCTTC	CASSLGQGSYNEQFF
TRBV5-1	-	TRBD2	TRBJ2-1	TGCGCCAGCAGCTTGACCACTAGCGGGGGAGGGAATGAGCAGTTCTTC	CASSLTTSGGGNEQFF
TRBV6-1	-	-	TRBJ2-5	TGTGCCAGCAGTGAAGCGGCGAGGCTTCAGTACTTC	CASSEAARLQYF
TRBV12-5	once	TRBD2	TRBJ2-3	TGTGCTAGTGGTAAGCGGGGGGGCCAAGATACGCAGTATTTT	CASGKRGGQDTQYF
TRBV10-3	-	TRBD2	TRBJ2-3	TGTGCCGCCCAGCGGGAGGACACAGATACGCAGTATTTT	CAAQREDTDTQYF
TRBV4-1	few	TRBD1	TRBJ1-1	TGCGCCAGCAGCCACGGGGGACCCGGGACAGGGAACACTGAAGCTTTCTTT	CASSHGGPGTGNTEAFF
TRBV7-8	-	TRBD1	TRBJ1-1	TGTGCCAGCAGCTGGGGACAGGGCAACACTGAAGCTTTCTTT	CASSWGQGNTEAFF
TRBV27	-	TRBD1	TRBJ1-2	TGTGCCAGCAGTCCTAGGACAGGGGTGCCTAACTATGGCTACACCTTC	CASSPRTGVPNYGYTF
TRBV5-8	-	-	TRBJ2-1	TGTGCCAGCAGCTTGCTGCAGGGGCGGTCCTACAATGAGCAGTTCTTC	CASSLLQGRSYNEQFF
TRBV6-5	-	-	TRBJ1-2	TGTGCCAGCACCCCCGGCGGAGCGGACTATGGCTACACCTTC	CASTPGGADYGYTF
TRBV25-1	-	TRBD1	TRBJ1-4	TGTGCCAGCCCCCCCGCGGGACAGTATAATGAAAAACTGTTTTTT	CASPPAGQYNEKLFF
TRBV5-1	once	TRBD1	TRBJ1-1	TGCGCCAGGACAGGGGGCTCGAACACTGAAGCTTTCTTT	CARTGGSNTEAFF
TRBV30	-	-	TRBJ2-5	TGTGCCTGGAGTGTATTCGCAGAACAAGAGACCCAGTACTTC	CAWSVFAEQETQYF
TRBV7-2	-	TRBD2	TRBJ2-1	TGTGCCAGCAGCTTAAGTGGATTAGCGGGGGGTTCCCGGCAGTTCTTC	CASSLSGLAGGSRQFF
TRBV10-3	-	TRBD2	TRBJ2-5	TGTGCCATCAGCCCTGGGACTAGCGGGGGCCACCAAGAGACCCAGTACTTC	CAISPGTSGGHQETQYF
TRBV2	-	TRBD1	TRBJ2-6	TGTGCCAGCAGTCTCACAGGGGGCCGATATACTGGGGCCAACGTCCTGACTTTC	CASSLTGGRYTGANVLTF
TRBV25-1	-	TRBD2	TRBJ2-1	TGTGCCAGCAGTCCGCCCGGGGGGAATTACAATGAGCAGTTCTTC	CASSPPGGNYNEQFF
TRBV9	-	-	TRBJ2-5	TGTGCCAGCAGCGTGGCGGGAAGGAACCAAGAGACCCAGTACTTC	CASSVAGRNQETQYF
TRBV9	-	TRBD1	TRBJ1-1	TGTGCCAGCAGCGACCCAGGGGGTCTAGGTGAAGCTTTCTTT	CASSDPGGLGEAFF
TRBV5-1	once	TRBD1	TRBJ1-1	TGCGCCAGCAGCCCAGGACAGGGGGGCGCTGAAGCTTTCTTT	CASSPGQGGAEAFF
TRBV27	-	-	TRBJ1-1	TGTGCCAGCAGTTTTGGGCAAATGAACACTGAAGCTTTCTTT	CASSFGQMNTEAFF
TRBV27	-	TRBD2	TRBJ2-5	TGTGCCAGCAGCAAGGGACTAGAAGAGACCCAGTACTTC	CASSKGLEETQYF
TRBV11-3	-	-	TRBJ2-1	TGTGCCAGCAGCTTAGGTACCGGGTCTTACAATGAGCAGTTCTTC	CASSLGTGSYNEQFF
TRBV7-3	-	TRBD2	TRBJ2-2	TGTGCCAGCAGCTTATACCCCCGCGGGGGGGGCTTCACCGGGGAGCTGTTTTTT	CASSLYPRGGGFTGELFF
TRBV5-1	-	-	TRBJ2-2	TGCGCCAGCAGCTTGAGGGGGGGCGAAGAAACCGGGGAGCTGTTTTTT	CASSLRGGEETGELFF
TRBV13	-	-	TRBJ1-6	TGTGCCAGCAGCGCTGGACAGTATAATTCACCCCTCCACTTT	CASSAGQYNSPLHF
TRBV2	-	TRBD1	TRBJ1-1	TGTGCCAGCAGTCTTGGACAGGGGGCCACTGAAGCTTTCTTT	CASSLGQGATEAFF